This TCR beta chain originates from a study of T cells in Graves' hyperthyroidism and ophthalmopathy. Study-level points and caveats: Blood also held most thyroid clonotypes expanded beyond 0.001. Ophthalmopathy and stable hyperthyroidism were told apart by a 13 V-J model.

Absence of ophthalmopathy progression within 18 months defined stable Graves' hyperthyroidism. Uncontrolled infection, other autoimmune disease, pregnancy or lactation excluded patients. The CDR3 loop spans 16 amino acids. J was trimmed by 5 bases and V by 0 bases; bases with no gene match: 10. CDR1 is DFQATT, CDR2 SNEGSKA, per germline (reference sequence). Amplification yielded TCR beta CDR3 regions, with RNA transcripts as the source. First-round RT-PCR with HTBI primers amplified the TCR CDR3 region. MiXCR, applied by TCRdb to the multiplex PCR reads, yields one record per CDR3 protein. The table has approximately 320,000 distinct CDR3 sequences, 16% seen once. As concerns this clonotype: Antigen unknown.

The chain uses TRBV20-1 and TRBJ2-5, with 9 bases that match TRBD1. This receptor was identified in a man between 25 and 39 years old with Graves' hyperthyroidism. The specimen was blood. CDR3 DNA: TGCAGTGCTAGAGATCCGACAGGGGGGGCGTCGGAGACCCAGTACTTC. Residues: CSARDPTGGASETQYF.